The source of this T cell receptor (beta chain) is a study of shared clonotypes between healthy human individuals. Looking at the study overall: Ranging from 18 to 49 in age, donors were a couple of women and three men. Every donor yielded three CD4 naive, three CD4 memory, two CD8 naive and one CD8 memory plate. Findings and caveats of the study: Between a handful of donors, naive CD4 clonotypes were shared at a level of about 5%.

This clone has just a few counts. Its antigen is unknown. It was about 180 ng DNA, about 30,000 T cell genomes, that sorted-subset replicate PCRs used. Profiling relied on immunoSEQ multiplex PCR, and the TCRdb table lists in-frame clones only, not all of them. The sample has over 950,000 clones, roughly 80% seen once. Germline V gene lookup returns CDR1 PRHDT and CDR2 FYEKMQ (reference sequence). The ends lost 5 bases at V and 3 bases at J; junction bases unmatched: 7. The CDR3 length is 16 residues. The TCR comes from a young man in good health. Some clones in this sample may be carry-over from other donors' samples. Source material: memory CD4+ T cells from PBMCs. Subset described: CD45RA-negative fraction. The chain combines TRBV13 with TRBJ2-7, with 13 bases aligning to TRBD2. CDR3 sequence: CASSPGLAGPSYEQYF. DNA of the CDR3: TGTGCCAGCAGCCCGGGACTAGCGGGACCAAGCTACGAGCAGTACTTC.